This is a list of T cell receptor beta chains from one sample in a study of blood T cell repertoires in COVID-19. Using immunoSEQ multiplex PCR, the repertoire was profiled, and TCRdb retains in-frame clones only, with some absent. The sample has under 70,000 clones; roughly 75% are singletons. Sequenced: peripheral blood. All receptors come from a human donor in a cohort sampled during active COVID-19. Each CDR3 is given with its conserved first and last residue. Each record gives: J gene, D gene, V gene, clone size, CDR3 protein, CDR3 DNA. A D gene is named only where the DNA matches it firmly. The size field is filled for only some rows; it gives once, few, many or a size class.

j_gene: TRBJ2-7; d_gene: -; v_gene: TRBV7-3; abundance: few; CDR3aa: CASSLFGGPYEQYF; CDR3nt: TGTGCCAGCAGCCTTTTCGGAGGGCCCTACGAGCAGTACTTC
j_gene: TRBJ2-1; d_gene: -; v_gene: TRBV6-4; abundance: -; CDR3aa: CASSDSRRNEQFF; CDR3nt: TGTGCCAGCAGTGACTCTAGGAGGAATGAGCAGTTCTTC
j_gene: TRBJ2-3; d_gene: TRBD1; v_gene: TRBV7-3; abundance: -; CDR3aa: CASSTDRGTDTQYF; CDR3nt: TGTGCCAGCAGTACGGACAGGGGCACAGATACGCAGTATTTT
j_gene: TRBJ1-6; d_gene: -; v_gene: TRBV7-2; abundance: -; CDR3aa: CASSLALSSYNSPLHF; CDR3nt: TGTGCCAGCAGCTTAGCGTTGAGCTCCTATAATTCACCCCTCCACTTT
j_gene: TRBJ1-2; d_gene: -; v_gene: TRBV7-9; abundance: -; CDR3aa: CASSTMDYGYTF; CDR3nt: TGTGCCAGCAGTACAATGGACTATGGCTACACCTTC
j_gene: TRBJ1-2; d_gene: TRBD1; v_gene: TRBV3-1/TRBV3-2; abundance: -; CDR3aa: CASSPQGARGYGYTF; CDR3nt: TGTGCCAGCAGCCCTCAGGGGGCGCGAGGCTATGGCTACACCTTC
j_gene: TRBJ2-7; d_gene: -; v_gene: TRBV4-1; abundance: -; CDR3aa: CASSQVSGGRRGYEQYF; CDR3nt: TGCGCCAGCAGCCAAGTTTCGGGGGGCCGGAGGGGCTACGAGCAGTACTTC
j_gene: TRBJ2-2; d_gene: -; v_gene: TRBV11-3; abundance: once; CDR3aa: CASSLAQGNAGELFF; CDR3nt: TGTGCCAGCAGCTTAGCTCAGGGCAACGCCGGGGAGCTGTTTTTT
j_gene: TRBJ2-7; d_gene: TRBD1; v_gene: TRBV6-2/TRBV6-3; abundance: -; CDR3aa: CASSDSGVRTGGSYEQYF; CDR3nt: TGTGCCAGCAGTGACAGCGGTGTCCGGACAGGGGGCTCCTACGAGCAGTACTTC
j_gene: TRBJ2-5; d_gene: -; v_gene: TRBV6-5; abundance: -; CDR3aa: CASSKGETQYF; CDR3nt: TGTGCCAGCAGTAAGGGGGAGACCCAGTACTTC
j_gene: TRBJ1-2; d_gene: -; v_gene: TRBV9; abundance: once; CDR3aa: CASSVEPVPRGGYTF; CDR3nt: TGTGCCAGCAGCGTAGAGCCGGTCCCTAGGGGTGGCTACACCTTC
j_gene: TRBJ2-7; d_gene: TRBD1; v_gene: TRBV6-2/TRBV6-3; abundance: once; CDR3aa: CASSFRTGPSEQYF; CDR3nt: TGTGCCAGCAGTTTCCGGACAGGCCCGTCGGAGCAGTACTTC
j_gene: TRBJ2-5; d_gene: TRBD2; v_gene: TRBV7-8; abundance: once; CDR3aa: CASSLDGLAGIREQYF; CDR3nt: TGTGCCAGCAGCTTAGATGGTCTAGCGGGAATAAGGGAGCAGTACTTC
j_gene: TRBJ1-3; d_gene: -; v_gene: TRBV9; abundance: -; CDR3aa: CASTRDTNSGNTIYF; CDR3nt: TGTGCCAGCACCCGGGACACCAACTCTGGAAACACCATATATTTT
j_gene: TRBJ1-1; d_gene: TRBD1; v_gene: TRBV6-4; abundance: -; CDR3aa: CASRTAGGSTEAFF; CDR3nt: TGTGCCAGCAGGACAGCAGGGGGTAGCACTGAAGCTTTCTTT
j_gene: TRBJ2-7; d_gene: TRBD1; v_gene: TRBV18; abundance: once; CDR3aa: CASSPRGGQGAIEQYF; CDR3nt: TGTGCCAGCTCACCCCGGGGGGGACAGGGGGCTATCGAGCAGTACTTC
j_gene: TRBJ2-7; d_gene: -; v_gene: TRBV5-8; abundance: few; CDR3aa: CASSLVQGYEQYF; CDR3nt: TGTGCCAGCAGCTTGGTACAGGGCTACGAGCAGTACTTC